This T cell receptor beta chain originates from a study of shared clonotypes between healthy human individuals (dated by TCRdb to about 2020). For the study in its entirety: The cohort comprised two women and three men aged 18 to 49 years. For each donor, CD4 naive and CD4 memory were each given three plates, CD8 naive was given two plates, and CD8 memory was given one plate. To estimate repertoire size and how much clonotypes are shared between individuals, the study performed deep sequencing of blood TCR repertoires from a few healthy adults. To increase sequencing depth and limit assay-specific biases, TCR repertoire library preparation and sequencing were carried out by different laboratories using diverse techniques. Each donor's leukapheresis produced roughly between roughly 0.9 and 9 billion PBMCs.

Donors were healthy HIV-negative adults with no recently reported acute infections or vaccinations. Only Caucasian adults living in Nashville, Tennessee, USA were represented among the donors. CD4+ T cells were enriched by magnetic negative selection, after which naive cells were positively selected on CD45RA and the negative fraction was taken as the memory subset. Blood was obtained by leukapheresis, after which PBMCs were separated by Ficoll-Histopaque density gradient centrifugation and cryopreserved in liquid nitrogen vapor phase. Analytical flow cytometry was used to check the purity and quantity of each magnetically sorted T cell population. Genomic DNA was isolated from every sorted fraction and measured by UV absorbance on a Nanodrop 2000c. Concerning this clone itself: Its antigen remains unidentified. There are no base qualities to consult, and no much larger clone falls within one base.

Compared with germline, V lacks 0 bases and J lacks 3 bases; bases without a gene match: 11. Reading from cysteine to phenylalanine, the CDR3 counts 18 amino acids. Just the 54-base CDR3 DNA is kept, in frame starting at base 1. From a lookup of the germline V gene, CDR1 and CDR2 are SNHLY and FYNNEI. Using the deep immunoSEQ assay, TCR CDR3 regions were amplified from genomic DNA by multiplex PCR. For each cell subset, the extracted genomic DNA was distributed evenly across all wells of several immunoSEQ 96-well plates, and each plate served as one replicate. Each replicate PCR for sorted subsets received roughly 0.2 ug genomic DNA, equal to roughly 33,000 T cell genomes. Purified libraries were measured with a Qubit 3.0 fluorometer, size-checked on a Bioanalyzer 2100, and measured again with the KAPA Library Quantification kit. Every immunoSEQ 96-well plate was sequenced on a dedicated single-read 150-cycle Illumina NextSeq 550 flow cell. The paper's data handling went like this. The immunoSEQ output contained only junctional sequences without quality scores, so filtering could not match that applied to full-length reads. To assign V/J genes and CDR3, sequences were annotated using PyIR, a Python wrapper for IgBLAST v1.9, with IMGT germline references. Reads with weak V/J assignments (E-value above 1e-6), missing CDR3, stop codons, out-of-frame junctions, or ambiguous translated residues were removed. V3J clonotypes were defined by identical inferred V gene, J gene, and CDR3 amino acid sequence. The percentage overlap between two repertoires was calculated by dividing the number of shared unique clonotypes by the size of the smaller repertoire. Three approaches were used to assess repertoire richness: RTK rarefaction, the Chao1 estimator, and Recon v2.1 estimates of unobserved clonotypes. OLGA was used to compute generation probabilities for all TCRbeta clonotypes that the gDNA method yielded from several donors. Imported from immuneACCESS, the table was reduced by TCRdb to in-frame sequences with V and J called. These copies leave out some clones; in studies compared against another copy, an unresolved V gene accounts for under half, and the cause of the remainder is not known. The D gene and trimming were derived from the DNA, and the V and J assignments and clone size from that table. The sample has about 1 million clones on record, around 76% of them singletons. Roughly 1.4% of the sample is taken by the ten largest.

The full study reports these points: Compared with non-shared clonotypes, clonotypes shared by all four sorted-subset donors had higher generation probabilities. Based on pairwise subsampling, the degree of clonotype sharing among donors was expected to be affected by sequencing depth. Estimated clonotype richness was generally larger for naive than for memory subsets. Sharing across several donors was observed for around 5% of naive CD4, 3% to 4% of naive CD8, 2% to 2.5% of memory CD4, and roughly 0.43% of memory CD8 clonotypes. The genetic and exposure-history diversity represented was limited by the small number of donors. Incomplete sequencing was indicated by rarefaction of sorted-subset datasets, despite the large sequencing depth. Only blood was sampled, and tissue TCR repertoires likely differ from those in blood.

This receptor chain uses TRBV2 and TRBJ2-4; 7 bases in between match TRBD1. What was sequenced was memory CD4+ T cells sorted from blood. The cell subset or site label for this specimen denotes: CD45RA-negative fraction. The receptor's source is a man between 18 and 29 years old in good health. Here the CDR3 is given as CASSEALLSGGDKNIQYF. The bases are TGTGCCAGCAGTGAAGCGCTTTTGTCAGGGGGAGACAAAAACATTCAGTACTTC. The reference TRBV2 and TRBJ2-4 proteins fill in what lies around the CDR3, so the full variable domain reads EPEVTQTPSHQVTQMGQEVILRCVPISNHLYFYWYRQILGQKVEFLVSFYNNEISEKSEIFDDQFSVERPDGSNFTLKIRSTKLEDSAMYFCASSEALLSGGDKNIQYFGAGTRLSVL.